The T cell receptor beta chain under discussion was sequenced for a study of a mutant IDH1 vaccine in newly diagnosed glioma. Looking at the study overall: Vaccination began 4-6 weeks post radiotherapy alone, or with temozolomide cycles. Patients had received radiotherapy, temozolomide, or both previously, most receiving both.

Assay: immunoSEQ multiplex PCR; the TCRdb copy retains only in-frame clones and omits some. The table includes approximately 37,000 clones, approximately 76% detected once. To note about this clone: Its antigen is currently unknown.

Specified time point: week 23, last vaccination. Doses consisted of 300 ug of mutant IDH1 20-mer peptide each, paired with topical imiquimod. The TCR sequence derives from a man aged 45-65 years with glioma. The input for sequencing was PBMCs, taken from a glioma patient whose treatment included an IDH1 peptide vaccine.

CDR3 nucleotides: TGTGCCAGCAGCTTGATGGCAGGGGGCCAGCCCCAGCATTTT. Encoded protein: CASSLMAGGQPQHF. The V and J genes are TRBV5-5 and TRBJ1-5; 8 bases agree with TRBD1. The CDR3 covers 14 residues. V dropped 1 base and J dropped 7; count of bases not matched to a gene: 4. CDR1 and CDR2 from the germline V gene are SGHKS and YYEKEE (reference sequence).